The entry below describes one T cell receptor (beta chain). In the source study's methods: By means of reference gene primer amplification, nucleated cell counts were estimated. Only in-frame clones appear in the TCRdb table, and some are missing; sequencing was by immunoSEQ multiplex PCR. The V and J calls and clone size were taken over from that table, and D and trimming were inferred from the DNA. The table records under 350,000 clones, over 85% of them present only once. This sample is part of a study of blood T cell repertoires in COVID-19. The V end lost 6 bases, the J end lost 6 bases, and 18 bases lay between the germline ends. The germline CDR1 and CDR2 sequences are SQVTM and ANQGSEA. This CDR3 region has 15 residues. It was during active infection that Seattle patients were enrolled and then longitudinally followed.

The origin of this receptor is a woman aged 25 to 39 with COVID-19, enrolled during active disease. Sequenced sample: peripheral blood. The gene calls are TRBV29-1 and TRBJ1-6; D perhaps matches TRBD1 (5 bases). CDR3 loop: CSVQWEGTPNSPLHF. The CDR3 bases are TGCAGCGTCCAGTGGGAGGGGACCCCTAATTCACCCCTCCACTTT.